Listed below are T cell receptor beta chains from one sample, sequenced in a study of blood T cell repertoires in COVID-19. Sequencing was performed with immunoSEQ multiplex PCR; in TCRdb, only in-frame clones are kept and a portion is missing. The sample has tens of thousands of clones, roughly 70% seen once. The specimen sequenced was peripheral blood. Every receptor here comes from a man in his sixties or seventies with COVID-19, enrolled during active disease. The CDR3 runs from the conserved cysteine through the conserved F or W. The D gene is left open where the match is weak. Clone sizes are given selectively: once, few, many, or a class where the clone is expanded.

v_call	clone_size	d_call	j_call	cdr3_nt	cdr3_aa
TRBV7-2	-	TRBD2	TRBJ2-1	TGTGCGTCCTCAACCGGGAGGGGGATCTACAATGAGCAGTTCTTC	CASSTGRGIYNEQFF
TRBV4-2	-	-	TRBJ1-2	TGTGCCAGCGCGTATGTTTCAGGGACACGGAGCGATGGCTACACCTTC	CASAYVSGTRSDGYTF
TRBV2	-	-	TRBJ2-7	TGTGCCAGCAGTCTCTCCTACGAGCAGTACTTC	CASSLSYEQYF
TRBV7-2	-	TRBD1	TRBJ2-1	TGTGCCAGCAGCAAACAGGGACAGTCCTACAATGAGCAGTTCTTC	CASSKQGQSYNEQFF
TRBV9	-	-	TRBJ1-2	TGTGCCAGCAGCCACTCCCGTACGGGAAGACTCTATGGCTACACCTTC	CASSHSRTGRLYGYTF
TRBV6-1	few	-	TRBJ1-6	TGTGCCAGCAGTGAGGACAGCTCCTATAATTCACCCCTCCACTTT	CASSEDSSYNSPLHF
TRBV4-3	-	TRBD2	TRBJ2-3	TGCGCCAGCAGCCAAGGGGGACTAGCGGGAGGGCCCGGAGGAGATACGCAGTATTTT	CASSQGGLAGGPGGDTQYF
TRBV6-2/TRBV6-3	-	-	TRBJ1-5	TGTGCCAGCAGTTTCATCTACCAGCCCCAGCATTTT	CASSFIYQPQHF
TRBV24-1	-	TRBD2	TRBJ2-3	TGTGCCACCAGCCCCAGGACTAGCGGGAAAAGGAAGTATTTT	CATSPRTSGKRKYF
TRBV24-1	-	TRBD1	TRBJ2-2	TGTGCCACCAGTGATCCGGGACAGGGGAACACCGGGGAGCTGTTTTTT	CATSDPGQGNTGELFF
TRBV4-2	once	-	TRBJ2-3	TGTGCCAGCAGGGGGCGAGTGAGCACAGATACGCAGTATTTT	CASRGRVSTDTQYF
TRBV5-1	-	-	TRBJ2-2	TGCGCCAGCAGTACCGACAGGTTTGACGGGGAGCTGTTTTTT	CASSTDRFDGELFF
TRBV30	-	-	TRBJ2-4	TGTGCCGGCGGACGGAGGGGCGGGATCTCGACCAAAAACATTCAGTACTTC	CAGGRRGGISTKNIQYF
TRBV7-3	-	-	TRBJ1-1	TGTGCCAGCAGCTTATTTGACCGGGGCACTGAAGCTTTCTTT	CASSLFDRGTEAFF
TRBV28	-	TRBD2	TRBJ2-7	TGTGCCAGCAAACCCACGGGACTAGCGGGAGGTGAGCAGTACTTC	CASKPTGLAGGEQYF
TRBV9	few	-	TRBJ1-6	TGTGCCAGCAGCGTAGACCGGAATTCACCCCTCCACTTT	CASSVDRNSPLHF
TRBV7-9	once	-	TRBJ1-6	TGTGCCAGCAGCTTAGGAGGGAATTCACCCCTCCACTTT	CASSLGGNSPLHF
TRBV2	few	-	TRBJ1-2	TGTGCCAGCAGTGAAACCCTAGACCCCTATGGCTACACCTTC	CASSETLDPYGYTF
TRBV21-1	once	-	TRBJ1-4	TGTGCCAGCAGCAAAGATAGGACAGCGGAAAAACTGTTTTTT	CASSKDRTAEKLFF
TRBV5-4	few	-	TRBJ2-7	TGTGCCAGCAGCCGCGGGACTGTGAGCTCCTACGAGCAGTACTTC	CASSRGTVSSYEQYF
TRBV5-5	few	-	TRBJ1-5	TGTGCCAGCAGCTTGCTTTACTCTGGAGCAAATCAGCCCCAGCATTTT	CASSLLYSGANQPQHF
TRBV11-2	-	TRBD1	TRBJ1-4	TGTGCCAGCAGCTTACCGGGACAGGGGTATGAAAAACTGTTTTTT	CASSLPGQGYEKLFF
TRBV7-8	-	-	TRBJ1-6	TGTGCCAGCAGCTTACAAACCGGGTATAATTCACCCCTCCACTTT	CASSLQTGYNSPLHF
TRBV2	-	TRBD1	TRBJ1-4	TGTGCCAGCTGGGCAGGGGGCAATGAAAAACTGTTTTTT	CASWAGGNEKLFF
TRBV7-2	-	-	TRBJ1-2	TGTGCCAGCAGCTTAGCCCGCCAGGGGTATGGCTACACCTTC	CASSLARQGYGYTF
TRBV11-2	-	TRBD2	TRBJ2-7	TGTGCCAGCAGCCTGGGACTAGCGGGAGGACCCCCCTACGAGCAGTACTTC	CASSLGLAGGPPYEQYF
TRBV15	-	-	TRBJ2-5	TGTGCCACCAGCAGATTCCGAGACTTC	CATSRFRDF
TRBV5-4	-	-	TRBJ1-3	TGTGCCAGCAGCTTGGAAGGGGCGAAGAGAAACACCATATATTTT	CASSLEGAKRNTIYF
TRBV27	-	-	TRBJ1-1	TGTGCCAGCAGTTTCCTGACTCGAAGGACTGAAGCTTTCTTT	CASSFLTRRTEAFF
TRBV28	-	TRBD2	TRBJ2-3	TGTGCCAGCAGTTTATTCAGGGCGGGAGGGCCAGATACGCAGTATTTT	CASSLFRAGGPDTQYF
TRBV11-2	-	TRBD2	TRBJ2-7	TGTGCCAGCAGCTTAGGCACTAGCGGGGCCTACGAGCAGTACTTC	CASSLGTSGAYEQYF
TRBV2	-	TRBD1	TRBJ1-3	TGTGCCAGCAGTGAACAGGGACAGGGCCTTGTCGGCACCATATATTTT	CASSEQGQGLVGTIYF
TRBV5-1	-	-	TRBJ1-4	TGCGCCAGCGCAAGGGGCTCCGGGAGGGAAAAACTGTTTTTT	CASARGSGREKLFF
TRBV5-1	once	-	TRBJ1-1	TGCGCCAGCAGCTTGGACTCAACCGTTCCGGCTTTCTTT	CASSLDSTVPAFF
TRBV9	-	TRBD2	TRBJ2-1	TGTGCCAGCAGCGTAGAGATAGCGGGAGGCGGTGAGCAGTTCTTC	CASSVEIAGGGEQFF
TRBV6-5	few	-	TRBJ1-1	TGTGCCAGCAGTATTCCCCTGGGGAGGGCTGAAGCTTTCTTT	CASSIPLGRAEAFF
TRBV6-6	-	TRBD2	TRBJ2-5	TGTGCCAGCAGTCAAAGGACTAGCGGGAAGGAGACCCAGTACTTC	CASSQRTSGKETQYF
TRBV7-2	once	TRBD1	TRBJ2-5	TGTGCCAGCAGCAGCGGACAGGGGTTGGCCCAGTACTTC	CASSSGQGLAQYF
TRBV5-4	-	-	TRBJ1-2	TGTGCCAGCAGCTTGGTTCGGGACTATGGCTACACCTTC	CASSLVRDYGYTF
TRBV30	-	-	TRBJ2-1	TGTGCCTGGAGCGACCTCCCGGGAAATGAGCAGTTCTTC	CAWSDLPGNEQFF
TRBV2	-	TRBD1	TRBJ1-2	TGTGCCAGCAGGGGGACAGGGTACTATGGCTACACCTTC	CASRGTGYYGYTF
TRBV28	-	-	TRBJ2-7	TGTGCCAGCAGCCCCCCCCACTCCTACGAGCAGTACTTC	CASSPPHSYEQYF
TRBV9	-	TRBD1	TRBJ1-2	TGTGCCAGCAGCGAATGGACAGGGGTTGGCTACACCTTC	CASSEWTGVGYTF
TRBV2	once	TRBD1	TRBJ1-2	TGTGCCAGCAGTGTAGGGACAGGGGCGCTCCCCGCGGACTATGGCTACACCTTC	CASSVGTGALPADYGYTF
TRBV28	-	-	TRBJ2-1	TGTGCCACGAAAGGTCCAGGGCGGTTCTTC	CATKGPGRFF
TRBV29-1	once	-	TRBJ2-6	TGCAGCGTTGATTGGTCTCAGTCAGACTCTGGGGCCAACGTCCTGACTTTC	CSVDWSQSDSGANVLTF
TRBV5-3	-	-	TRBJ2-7	TGTGCCAGAAGCTTGGGGCCCCCCTACGAGCAGTACTTC	CARSLGPPYEQYF
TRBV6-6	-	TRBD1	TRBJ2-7	TGTGCCAGCAGTACGGGACAGGGGTCCGGCGAGCAGTACTTC	CASSTGQGSGEQYF
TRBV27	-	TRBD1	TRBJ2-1	TGTGCCAGCTTACGGGACAGGAGCTACAATGAGCAGTTCTTC	CASLRDRSYNEQFF
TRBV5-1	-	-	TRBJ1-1	TGCGCCAGCAGCTTTAGCCCGAACACTGAAGCTTTCTTT	CASSFSPNTEAFF
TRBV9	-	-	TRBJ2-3	TGTGCCAGCAGCGTAGCTTCTAGGGGAGATACGCAGTATTTT	CASSVASRGDTQYF
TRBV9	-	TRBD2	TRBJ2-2	TGTGCCAGCACTCCGGGGGGGGCCGGGGAGCTGTTTTTT	CASTPGGAGELFF
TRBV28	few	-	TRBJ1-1	TGTGCCAGCAGTCCCCCAGGGGTAACTGAAGCTTTCTTT	CASSPPGVTEAFF